The text below deals with one T cell receptor (beta chain). The CDR3 has 15 residues. Between the trimmed V and J ends, which lost 0 bases and 2 bases, there was a span of 8 bases. Germline assignment: CDR1 SGHTA and CDR2 FQGNSA. This sample was included in a study of T cell responses to AZD1222 COVID-19 vaccine. The data were produced by immunoSEQ multiplex PCR, yet TCRdb's version contains in-frame clones alone and is incomplete. Counted here are about 85,000 clones, around 88% occurring once; the ten biggest clones make up 10%. This specimen consisted of peripheral blood, obtained on day 0 of MenACWY control vaccination. This chain joins TRBV7-2 and TRBJ2-1; weak D call: TRBD2 (5 bases). This clonotype was sampled from an adult in good health. Here the CDR3 DNA reads TGTGCCAGCAGCTTAGCCGGAGGCCCCTACAATGAGCAGTTCTTC. This codes for CASSLAGGPYNEQFF.